A selection of T cell receptor beta chains follows, all from one sample in a study of vaccination and CD4 T cells after COVID-19. Using its own MiXCR run on the PCR reads, TCRdb lists one record per CDR3 protein. The data hold around 20,000 distinct CDR3 sequences, with more than 30% observed a single time. These receptors' targets are unknown. Sequenced here: CD4+ T cells from blood, cultured in vitro, sampled about 7 months after SARS-CoV-2 vaccination. These receptors were collected from a human donor who had recovered from COVID-19. CDR3s include the opening cysteine and the closing phenylalanine or tryptophan. D genes are given only for firm matches. For some rows the clone size is stated as once, few or many, or as a class when expanded; others skip it.

TRBV18	TRBJ2-1	.	.	15	TGTGCCAGCTCACCATTGTCTCGGGCCCGGGATGAGCAGTTCTTC	CASSPLSRARDEQFF
TRBV6-1	TRBJ1-2	.	TRBD1	13	TGTGCCACCGCCGGGACAGGGGGCTATGGCTACACCTTC	CATAGTGGYGYTF
TRBV12-2	TRBJ1-6	.	.	15	TGTGCAAGTCGCTTTACAGGGGTGGGTAATTCACCCCTCCACTTT	CASRFTGVGNSPLHF
TRBV4-3	TRBJ2-5	.	.	17	TGCGCCAGCAGCCAAGATCTCTTCCCAGGGGTGGGGGAGACCCAGTACTTC	CASSQDLFPGVGETQYF
TRBV7-9	TRBJ2-2	few	.	15	TGTGCCAGCAGCTTTGTACCGGAGTTCACCGGGGAGCTGTTTTTT	CASSFVPEFTGELFF
TRBV2	TRBJ2-7	.	.	14	TGTGCCAGCAGTAGGGGGGTCGCCCCCTACGAGCAGTACTTC	CASSRGVAPYEQYF
TRBV27	TRBJ2-7	few	TRBD1	14	TGTGCCAGCAGTTCGACAGGGGCAGAGGGCGAGCAGTACTTC	CASSSTGAEGEQYF
TRBV15	TRBJ1-3	.	.	15	TGTGCCACCAGCAGGAACAGGGTTGGTGAAAACACCATATATTTT	CATSRNRVGENTIYF
TRBV10-3	TRBJ2-7	once	TRBD2	16	TGTGCCATCAGTGAGTCATGGGGCGGGAGTAACTACGAGCAGTACTTC	CAISESWGGSNYEQYF
TRBV7-3	TRBJ1-5	medium-sized	TRBD1	16	TGTGCCAGCCCCTTAAAAGGACAGGGGACACCTCAGCCCCAGCATTTT	CASPLKGQGTPQPQHF
TRBV10-1	TRBJ2-5	.	.	13	TGCACCAGCATAGAAGGCCCTCGGGAGACCCAGTACTTC	CTSIEGPRETQYF
TRBV7-3	TRBJ2-2	.	.	14	TGTGCCAGCAGCTTACAGGGAGACACCGGGGAGCTGTTTTTT	CASSLQGDTGELFF
TRBV20-1	TRBJ1-1	.	.	14	TGCAGTGCTAGAGGTACTGGGGAGGGCACTGAAGCTTTCTTT	CSARGTGEGTEAFF
TRBV7-8	TRBJ2-3	few	.	15	TGTGCCAGCAGTCAAAGCGGGCTAAACACAGATACGCAGTATTTT	CASSQSGLNTDTQYF
TRBV25-1	TRBJ2-3	medium-sized	TRBD2	18	TGTGCCAGCGGGGGACTAGCGGGGGGGCCTGGAAGCACAGATACGCAGTATTTT	CASGGLAGGPGSTDTQYF